This record concerns one T cell receptor beta chain sequence. Clones were read by immunoSEQ multiplex PCR, and TCRdb kept only the in-frame ones, dropping some. Of hundreds of thousands of clones listed, 88% are singletons. The source of the sample is a study of blood T cell repertoires in COVID-19. Germline CDR1 and CDR2: LGHDT and YNNKEL (reference sequence). The CDR3 is 13 residues long. Trimming took 8 bases from V and 0 from J, leaving 10 bases between them. The V gene is TRBV3-1 (or the pseudogene TRBV3-2), the J gene TRBJ1-2, with no clear D. The specimen sequenced was peripheral blood. This TCR came from a woman between 70 and 85 years old with COVID-19, enrolled during active disease. Here the CDR3 DNA reads TGTGCCAGCGCCCGGGATACTAACTATGGCTACACCTTC. It codes for CASARDTNYGYTF.